This T cell receptor beta chain is drawn from a study of T cells of healthy individuals. TCRdb reprocessed the 5' RACE reads with MiXCR, giving one entry per CDR3 protein. The profile shows about 57,000 distinct CDR3 sequences, roughly 17% of them singletons. CDR3 length equals 16 residues. Trimming stripped 1 base from V and 3 bases from J, with 16 bases between. Germline V gene data show CDR1 as DFQATT and CDR2 as SNEGSKA (reference sequence). The rearrangement uses TRBV20-1 and TRBJ1-3, with D unclear. This sequence was found in a human donor in good health. The CDR3 reads CSARAAVKSGGNTIYF. Here the CDR3 DNA reads TGCAGTGCTAGAGCGGCAGTCAAATCCGGTGGAAACACCATATATTTT.